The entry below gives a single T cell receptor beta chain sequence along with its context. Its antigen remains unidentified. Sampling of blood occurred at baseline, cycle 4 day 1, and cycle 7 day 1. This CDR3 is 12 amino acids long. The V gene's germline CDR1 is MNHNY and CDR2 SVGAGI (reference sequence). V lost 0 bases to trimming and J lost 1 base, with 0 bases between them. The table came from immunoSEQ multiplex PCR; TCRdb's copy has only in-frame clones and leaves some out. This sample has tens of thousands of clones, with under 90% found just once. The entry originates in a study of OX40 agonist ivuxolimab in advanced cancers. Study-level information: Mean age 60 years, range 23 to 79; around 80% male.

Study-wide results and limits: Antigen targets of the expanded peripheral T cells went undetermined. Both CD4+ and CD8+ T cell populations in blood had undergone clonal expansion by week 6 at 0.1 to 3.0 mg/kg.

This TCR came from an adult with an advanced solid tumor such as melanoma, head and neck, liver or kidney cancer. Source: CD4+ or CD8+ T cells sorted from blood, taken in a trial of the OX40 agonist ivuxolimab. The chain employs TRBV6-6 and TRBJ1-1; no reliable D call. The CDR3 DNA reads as TGTGCCAGCAGTTACTCGAACACTGAAGCTTTCTTT. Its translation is CASSYSNTEAFF.